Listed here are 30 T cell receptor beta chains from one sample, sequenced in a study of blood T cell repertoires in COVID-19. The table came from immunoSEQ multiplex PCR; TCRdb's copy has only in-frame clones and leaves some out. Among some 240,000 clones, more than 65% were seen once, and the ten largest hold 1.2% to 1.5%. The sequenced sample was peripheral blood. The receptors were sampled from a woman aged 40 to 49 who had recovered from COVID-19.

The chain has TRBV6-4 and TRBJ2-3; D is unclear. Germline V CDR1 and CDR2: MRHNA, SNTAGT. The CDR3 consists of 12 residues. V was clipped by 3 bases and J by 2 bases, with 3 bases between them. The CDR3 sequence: CASSEHTDTQYF. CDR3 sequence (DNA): TGTGCCAGCAGTGAACACACAGATACGCAGTATTTT.

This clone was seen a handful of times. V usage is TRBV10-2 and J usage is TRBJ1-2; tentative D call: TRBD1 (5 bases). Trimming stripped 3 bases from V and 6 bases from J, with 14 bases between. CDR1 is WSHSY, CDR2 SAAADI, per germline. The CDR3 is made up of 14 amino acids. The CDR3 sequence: CASSDFGGFDGYTF. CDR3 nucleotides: TGCGCCAGCAGTGATTTTGGGGGGTTTGATGGCTACACCTTC.

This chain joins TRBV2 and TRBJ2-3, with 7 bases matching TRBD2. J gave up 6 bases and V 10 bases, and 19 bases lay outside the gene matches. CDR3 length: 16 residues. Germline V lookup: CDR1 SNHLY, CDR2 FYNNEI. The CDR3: CANPHTTWTSLDTQYF. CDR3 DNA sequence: TGTGCCAACCCACACACCACTTGGACTAGTTTGGATACGCAGTATTTT.

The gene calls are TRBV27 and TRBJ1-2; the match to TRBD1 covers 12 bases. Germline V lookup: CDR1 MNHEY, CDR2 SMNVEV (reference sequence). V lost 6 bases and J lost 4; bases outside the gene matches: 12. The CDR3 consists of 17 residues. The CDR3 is CASRSGTGGWLVYGYTF. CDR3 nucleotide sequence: TGTGCCAGCAGGTCCGGGACAGGGGGCTGGCTAGTCTATGGCTACACCTTC.

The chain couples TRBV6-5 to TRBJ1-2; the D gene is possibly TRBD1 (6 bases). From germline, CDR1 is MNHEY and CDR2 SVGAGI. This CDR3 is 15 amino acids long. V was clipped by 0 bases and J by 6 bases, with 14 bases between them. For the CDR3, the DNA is TGTGCCAGCAGTTACTCCTACAGGGATATCCATGGCTACACCTTC. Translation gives CASSYSYRDIHGYTF.

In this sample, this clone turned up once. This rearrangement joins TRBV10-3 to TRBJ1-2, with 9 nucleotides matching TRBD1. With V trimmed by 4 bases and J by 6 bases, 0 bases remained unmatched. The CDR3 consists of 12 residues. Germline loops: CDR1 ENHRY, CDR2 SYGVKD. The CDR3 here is CAISGDRDGYTF. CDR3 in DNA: TGTGCCATCAGTGGGGACAGGGATGGCTACACCTTC.

CDR3: CASSEGTSPDTGELFF. The CDR3 nucleotides are TGTGCCAGCAGCGAGGGAACTAGTCCCGACACCGGGGAGCTGTTTTTT. This sequence joins TRBV9 and TRBJ2-2, with D possibly matching TRBD2 (5 bases). The CDR3 is 16 amino acids. Germline lookup yields CDR1 SGDLS and CDR2 YYNGEE. Trimming left V 3 bases short and J 3 bases short, with 15 bases between. The full variable domain, rest sourced from reference TRBV9 and TRBJ2-2, is DSGVTQTPKHLITATGQRVTLRCSPRSGDLSVYWYQQSLDQGLQFLIQYYNGEERAKGNILERFSAQQFPDLHSELNLSSLELGDSALYFCASSEGTSPDTGELFFGEGSRLTVL.

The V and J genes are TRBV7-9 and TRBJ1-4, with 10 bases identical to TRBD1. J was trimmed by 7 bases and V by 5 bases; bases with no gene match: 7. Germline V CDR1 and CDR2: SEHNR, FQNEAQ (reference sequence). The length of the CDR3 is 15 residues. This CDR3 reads CASSRGQGRGEKLFF. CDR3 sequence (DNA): TGTGCCAGCAGCCGGGGACAGGGGAGGGGTGAAAAACTGTTTTTT.

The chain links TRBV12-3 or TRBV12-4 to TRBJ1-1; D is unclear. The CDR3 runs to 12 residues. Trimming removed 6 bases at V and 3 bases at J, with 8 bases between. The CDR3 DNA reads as TGTGCCAGCAGCACAAGTCACACTGAAGCTTTCTTT. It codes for CASSTSHTEAFF.

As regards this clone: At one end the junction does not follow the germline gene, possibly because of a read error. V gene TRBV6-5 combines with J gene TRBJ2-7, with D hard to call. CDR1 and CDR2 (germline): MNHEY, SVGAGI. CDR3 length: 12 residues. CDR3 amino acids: CASSSGSAPRLF. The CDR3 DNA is TGTGCCAGCAGTTCAGGTTCGGCACCCCGGTTATTC.

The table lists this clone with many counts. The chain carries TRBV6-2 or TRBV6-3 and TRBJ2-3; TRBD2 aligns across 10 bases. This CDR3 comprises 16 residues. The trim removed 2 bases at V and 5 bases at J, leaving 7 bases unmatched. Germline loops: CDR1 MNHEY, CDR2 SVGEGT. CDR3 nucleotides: TGTGCCAGCAGTTACCTTCTAGCGGGGGCTGGAGATACGCAGTATTTT. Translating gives CASSYLLAGAGDTQYF.

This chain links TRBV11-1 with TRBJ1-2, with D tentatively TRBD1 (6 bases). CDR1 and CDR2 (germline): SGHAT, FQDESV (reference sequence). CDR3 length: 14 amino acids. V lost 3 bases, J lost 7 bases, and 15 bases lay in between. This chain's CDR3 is CASSFSTTGFGYTF. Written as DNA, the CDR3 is TGTGCCAGCAGCTTCTCGACGACAGGTTTTGGCTACACCTTC.

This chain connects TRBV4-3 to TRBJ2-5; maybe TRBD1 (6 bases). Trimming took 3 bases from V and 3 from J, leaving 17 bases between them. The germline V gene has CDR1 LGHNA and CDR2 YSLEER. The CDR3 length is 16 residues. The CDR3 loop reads CASSHRLTGREETQYF. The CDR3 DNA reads TGCGCCAGCAGCCATCGCTTGACAGGTCGGGAAGAGACCCAGTACTTC.

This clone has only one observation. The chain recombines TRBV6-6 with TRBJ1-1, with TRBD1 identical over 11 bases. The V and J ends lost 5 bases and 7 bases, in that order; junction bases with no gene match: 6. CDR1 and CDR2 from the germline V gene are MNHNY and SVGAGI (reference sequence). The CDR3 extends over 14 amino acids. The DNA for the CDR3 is TGTGCCAGCAGTGGGCGGACAGGGGGCGATGAAGCTTTCTTT. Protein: CASSGRTGGDEAFF.

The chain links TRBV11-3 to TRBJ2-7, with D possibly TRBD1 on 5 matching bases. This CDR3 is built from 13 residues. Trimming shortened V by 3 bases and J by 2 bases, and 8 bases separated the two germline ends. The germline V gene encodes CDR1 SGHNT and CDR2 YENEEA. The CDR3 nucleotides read TGTGCCAGCAGCTTCAGGGTACCCTACGAGCAGTACTTC. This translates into CASSFRVPYEQYF.

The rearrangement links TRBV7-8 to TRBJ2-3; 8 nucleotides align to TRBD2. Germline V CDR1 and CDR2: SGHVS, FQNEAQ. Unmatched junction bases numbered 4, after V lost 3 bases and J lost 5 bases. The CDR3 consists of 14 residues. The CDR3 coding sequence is TGTGCCAGCAGCTTCGGGGGGGCGGGAGATACGCAGTATTTT. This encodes CASSFGGAGDTQYF.

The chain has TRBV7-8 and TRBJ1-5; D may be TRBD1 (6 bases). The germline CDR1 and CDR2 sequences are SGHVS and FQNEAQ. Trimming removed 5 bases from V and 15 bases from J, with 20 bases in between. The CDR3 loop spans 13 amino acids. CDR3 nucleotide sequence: TGTGCCAGCAGCCTCCTCGGGGAGGGGGATTTGCATTTT. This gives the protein CASSLLGEGDLHF.

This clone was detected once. The CDR3 DNA follows: TGTGCCAGCAGCCGAAACGCACAGGGGGGTTACGAGCAGTACTTC. This translates into CASSRNAQGGYEQYF. This chain joins TRBV5-4 and TRBJ2-7; 8 bases agree with TRBD1. V lost 4 bases, J lost 4 bases, and 10 bases stayed unmatched. CDR1 and CDR2 (germline): SGHNT, YYREEE (reference sequence). This CDR3 comprises 15 residues.

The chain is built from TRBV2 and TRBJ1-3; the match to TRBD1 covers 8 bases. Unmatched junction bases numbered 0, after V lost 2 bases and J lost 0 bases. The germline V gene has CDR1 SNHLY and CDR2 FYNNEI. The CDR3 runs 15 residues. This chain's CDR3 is CASSEQGASGNTIYF. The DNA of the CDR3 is TGTGCCAGCAGTGAACAGGGGGCCTCTGGAAACACCATATATTTT.

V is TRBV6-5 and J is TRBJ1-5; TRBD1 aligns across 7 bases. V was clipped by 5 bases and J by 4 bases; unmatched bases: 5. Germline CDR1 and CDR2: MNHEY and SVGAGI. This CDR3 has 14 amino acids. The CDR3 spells CASSRQGLNQPQHF. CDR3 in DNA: TGTGCCAGCAGTCGACAGGGTCTAAATCAGCCCCAGCATTTT.

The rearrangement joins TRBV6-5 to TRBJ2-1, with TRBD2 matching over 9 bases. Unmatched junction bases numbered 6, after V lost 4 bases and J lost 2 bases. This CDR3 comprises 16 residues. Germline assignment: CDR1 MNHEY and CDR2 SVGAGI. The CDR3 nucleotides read TGTGCCAGCAGTTCCCCGGGACTAGCAGCCTACAATGAGCAGTTCTTC. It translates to CASSSPGLAAYNEQFF.

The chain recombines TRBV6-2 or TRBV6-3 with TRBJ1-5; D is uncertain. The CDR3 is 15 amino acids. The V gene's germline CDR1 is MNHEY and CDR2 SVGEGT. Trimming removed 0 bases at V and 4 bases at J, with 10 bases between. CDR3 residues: CASSYSTSGNQPQHF. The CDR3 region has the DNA TGTGCCAGCAGTTACTCGACCTCAGGTAATCAGCCCCAGCATTTT.

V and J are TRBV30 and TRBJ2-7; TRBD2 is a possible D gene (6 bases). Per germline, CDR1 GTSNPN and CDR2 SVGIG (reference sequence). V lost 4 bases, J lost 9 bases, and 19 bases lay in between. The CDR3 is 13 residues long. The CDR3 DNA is TGTGCCTGGATGGGGGGTCCCCAGTGGGCGCAGTACTTC. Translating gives CAWMGGPQWAQYF. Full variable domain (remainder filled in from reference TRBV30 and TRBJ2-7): SQTIHQWPATLVQPVGSPLSLECTVEGTSNPNLYWYRQAAGRGLQLLFYSVGIGQISSEVPQNLSASRPQDRQFILSSKKLLLSDSGFYLCAWMGGPQWAQYFGPGTRLTVT.

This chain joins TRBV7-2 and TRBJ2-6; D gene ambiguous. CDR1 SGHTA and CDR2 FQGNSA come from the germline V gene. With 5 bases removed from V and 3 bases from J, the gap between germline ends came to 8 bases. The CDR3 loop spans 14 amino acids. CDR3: CASSLTVGANVLTF. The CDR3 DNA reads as TGTGCCAGCAGCCTAACGGTTGGGGCCAACGTCCTGACTTTC.

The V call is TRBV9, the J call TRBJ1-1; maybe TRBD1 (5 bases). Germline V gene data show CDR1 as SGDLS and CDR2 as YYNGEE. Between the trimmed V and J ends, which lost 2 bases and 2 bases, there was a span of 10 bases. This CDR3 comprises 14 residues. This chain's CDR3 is CASSVQGDNTEAFF. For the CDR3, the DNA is TGTGCCAGCAGCGTCCAGGGCGATAACACTGAAGCTTTCTTT.

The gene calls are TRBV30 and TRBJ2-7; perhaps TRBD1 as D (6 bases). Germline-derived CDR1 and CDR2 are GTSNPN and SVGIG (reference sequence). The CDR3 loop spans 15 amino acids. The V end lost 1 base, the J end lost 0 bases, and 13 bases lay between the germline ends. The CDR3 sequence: CAWSALDSNSYEQYF. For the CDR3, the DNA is TGTGCCTGGAGTGCCCTGGACAGTAACTCCTACGAGCAGTACTTC.

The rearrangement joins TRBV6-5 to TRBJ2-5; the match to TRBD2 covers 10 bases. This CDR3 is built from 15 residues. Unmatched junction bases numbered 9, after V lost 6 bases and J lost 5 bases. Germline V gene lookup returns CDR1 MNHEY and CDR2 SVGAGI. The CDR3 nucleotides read TGTGCCAGCAGCCCAACTAGCGGGGTGTGGGAGACCCAGTACTTC. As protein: CASSPTSGVWETQYF.

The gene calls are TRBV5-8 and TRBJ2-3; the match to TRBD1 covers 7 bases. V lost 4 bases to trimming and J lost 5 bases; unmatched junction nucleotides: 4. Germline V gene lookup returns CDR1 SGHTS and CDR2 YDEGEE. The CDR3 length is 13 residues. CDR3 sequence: CASSTGARDTQYF. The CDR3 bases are TGTGCCAGCAGCACAGGGGCGAGAGATACGCAGTATTTT.

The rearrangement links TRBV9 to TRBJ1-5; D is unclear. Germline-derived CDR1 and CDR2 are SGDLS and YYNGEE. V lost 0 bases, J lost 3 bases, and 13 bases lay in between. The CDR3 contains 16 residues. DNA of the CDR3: TGTGCCAGCAGCGTAGGAGTTTCGGGGAACAATCAGCCCCAGCATTTT. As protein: CASSVGVSGNNQPQHF.

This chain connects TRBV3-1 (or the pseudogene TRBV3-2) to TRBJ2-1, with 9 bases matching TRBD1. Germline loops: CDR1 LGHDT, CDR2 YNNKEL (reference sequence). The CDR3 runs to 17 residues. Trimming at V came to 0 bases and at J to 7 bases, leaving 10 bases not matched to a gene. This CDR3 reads CASSQDLPGQGRNEQFF. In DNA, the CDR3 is TGTGCCAGCAGCCAAGATCTCCCAGGACAGGGGAGGAATGAGCAGTTCTTC.